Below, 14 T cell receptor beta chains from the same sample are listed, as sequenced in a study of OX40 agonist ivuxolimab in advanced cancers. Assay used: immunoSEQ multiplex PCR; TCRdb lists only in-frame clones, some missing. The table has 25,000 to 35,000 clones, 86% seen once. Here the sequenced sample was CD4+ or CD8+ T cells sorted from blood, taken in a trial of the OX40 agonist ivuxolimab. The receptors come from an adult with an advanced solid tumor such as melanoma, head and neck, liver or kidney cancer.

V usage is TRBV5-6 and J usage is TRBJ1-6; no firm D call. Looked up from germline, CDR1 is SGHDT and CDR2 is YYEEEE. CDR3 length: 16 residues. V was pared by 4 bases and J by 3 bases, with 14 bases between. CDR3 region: CASSGYPGVYNSPLHF. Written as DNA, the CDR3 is TGTGCCAGCAGCGGATACCCAGGAGTCTATAATTCACCCCTCCACTTT.

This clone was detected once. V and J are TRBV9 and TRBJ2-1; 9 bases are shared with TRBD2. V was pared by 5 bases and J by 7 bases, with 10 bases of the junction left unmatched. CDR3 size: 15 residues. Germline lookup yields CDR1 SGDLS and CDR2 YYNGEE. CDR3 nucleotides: TGTGCCAGCAGGGACTCTAGCGGGGTGTTGAATGAGCAGTTCTTC. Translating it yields CASRDSSGVLNEQFF.

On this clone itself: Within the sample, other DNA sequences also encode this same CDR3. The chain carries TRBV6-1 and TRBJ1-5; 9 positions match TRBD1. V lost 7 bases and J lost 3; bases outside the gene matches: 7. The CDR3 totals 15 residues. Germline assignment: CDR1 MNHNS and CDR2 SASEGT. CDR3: CASTKDRGANQPQHF. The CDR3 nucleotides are TGTGCCAGCACCAAGGACAGGGGCGCCAATCAGCCCCAGCATTTT.

CDR3 sequence reads: CASSLSPTGVNYNEQFF. In nucleotides, the CDR3 is TGTGCCAGCAGTTTGTCACCGACAGGGGTCAACTACAATGAGCAGTTCTTC. V is TRBV27 and J is TRBJ2-1; 8 bases are a match to TRBD1. CDR1 and CDR2 from the germline V gene are MNHEY and SMNVEV (reference sequence). The CDR3 loop spans 17 amino acids. V gave up 3 bases and J gave up 3 bases; unmatched junction bases: 10.

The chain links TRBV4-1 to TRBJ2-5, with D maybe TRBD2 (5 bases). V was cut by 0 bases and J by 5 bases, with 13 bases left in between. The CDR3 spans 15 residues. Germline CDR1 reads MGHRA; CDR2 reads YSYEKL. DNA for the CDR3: TGCGCCAGCAGCCAAGAGGGCGGGCCCGGGGAGACCCAGTACTTC. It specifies CASSQEGGPGETQYF.

CDR3 sequence: CASSLPTDRDLSNYGYTF. Here the CDR3 DNA reads TGTGCCAGCAGCTTACCAACCGACAGGGACCTCTCTAACTATGGCTACACCTTC. This chain links TRBV5-5 with TRBJ1-2; TRBD1 matches at 7 bases. CDR3 length: 18 residues. CDR1 and CDR2 (germline): SGHKS, YYEKEE (reference sequence). Trimming cost V 2 bases and J 0 bases; bases outside gene matches: 13.

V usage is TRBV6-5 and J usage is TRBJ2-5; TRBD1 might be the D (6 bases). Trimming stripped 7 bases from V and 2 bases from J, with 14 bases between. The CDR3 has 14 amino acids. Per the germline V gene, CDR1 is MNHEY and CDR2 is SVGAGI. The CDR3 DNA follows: TGTGCCAGCAAAGGAGTAGGGGGACAAGAGACCCAGTACTTC. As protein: CASKGVGGQETQYF.

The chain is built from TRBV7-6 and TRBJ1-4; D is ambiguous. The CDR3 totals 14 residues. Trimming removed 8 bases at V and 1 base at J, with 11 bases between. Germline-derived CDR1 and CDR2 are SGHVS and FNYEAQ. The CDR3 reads CASAADVTNEKLFF. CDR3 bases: TGTGCCAGCGCCGCGGACGTAACTAATGAAAAACTGTTTTTT.

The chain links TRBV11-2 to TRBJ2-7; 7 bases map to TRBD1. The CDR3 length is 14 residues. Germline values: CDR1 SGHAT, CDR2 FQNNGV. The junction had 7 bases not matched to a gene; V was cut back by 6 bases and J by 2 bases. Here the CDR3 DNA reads TGTGCCAGCAGAATACAGGGGATGGCCTACGAGCAGTACTTC. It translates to CASRIQGMAYEQYF.

CDR3 sequence: CAIQTPGQGWGEQFF. Written as DNA, the CDR3 is TGTGCCATCCAGACCCCTGGACAGGGATGGGGTGAGCAGTTCTTC. The chain has TRBV10-3 and TRBJ2-1; 8 nucleotides align to TRBD1. Germline V gives CDR1 ENHRY, CDR2 SYGVKD. The CDR3 totals 15 residues. Trimming took 8 bases from V and 9 from J; bases not matched to a gene: 15.

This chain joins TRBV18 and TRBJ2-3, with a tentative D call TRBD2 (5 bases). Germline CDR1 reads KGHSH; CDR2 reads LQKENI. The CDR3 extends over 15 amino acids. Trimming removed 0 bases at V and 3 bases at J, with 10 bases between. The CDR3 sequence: CASSPPIGGTDTQYF. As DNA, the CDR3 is TGTGCCAGCTCACCACCTATAGGCGGGACAGATACGCAGTATTTT.

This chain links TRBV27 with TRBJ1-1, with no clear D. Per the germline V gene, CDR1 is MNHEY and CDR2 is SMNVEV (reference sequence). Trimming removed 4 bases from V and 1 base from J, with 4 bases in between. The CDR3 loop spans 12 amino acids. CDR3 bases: TGTGCCAGCAGTTCGGGGAACACTGAAGCTTTCTTT. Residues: CASSSGNTEAFF.

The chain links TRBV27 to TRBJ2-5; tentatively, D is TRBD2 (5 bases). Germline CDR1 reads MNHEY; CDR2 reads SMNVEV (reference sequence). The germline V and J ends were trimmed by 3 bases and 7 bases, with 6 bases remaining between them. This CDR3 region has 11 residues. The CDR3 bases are TGTGCCAGCAGTTTTGGGAGGACCCAGTACTTC. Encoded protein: CASSFGRTQYF.

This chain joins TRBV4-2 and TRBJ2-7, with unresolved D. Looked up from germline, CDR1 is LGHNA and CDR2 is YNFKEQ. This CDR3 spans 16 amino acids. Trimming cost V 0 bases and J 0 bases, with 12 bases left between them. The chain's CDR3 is CASSQEIERYSYEQYF. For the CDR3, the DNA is TGTGCCAGCAGCCAAGAGATCGAGCGTTACTCCTACGAGCAGTACTTC.